The clone carrying this T cell receptor (beta chain) was seen a single time. Participant reports of clinical history set cohort assignment. This specimen belongs to a study of blood T cell repertoires in COVID-19. Study-level information: COVID-19 samples collected from the United States, Italy and Spain covered acute and convalescent phases.

Generated by immunoSEQ multiplex PCR, the TCRdb table keeps only in-frame clones and is missing some. The sample has some 220,000 clones, approximately 80% seen once. The V gene's germline CDR1 is SGHTA and CDR2 FQGNSA. V dropped 6 bases and J dropped 4; count of bases not matched to a gene: 5. The CDR3 loop spans 14 amino acids. The rearrangement links TRBV7-2 to TRBJ1-2, with 10 bases matching TRBD1. This sequence originates from a middle-aged woman with acute COVID-19. What was sequenced was PBMCs or T cells enriched from blood (not recorded which). CDR3 bases: TGTGCCAGCAGACGGGACAGGGGTAGCTATGGCTACACCTTC. Its translation is CASRRDRGSYGYTF.